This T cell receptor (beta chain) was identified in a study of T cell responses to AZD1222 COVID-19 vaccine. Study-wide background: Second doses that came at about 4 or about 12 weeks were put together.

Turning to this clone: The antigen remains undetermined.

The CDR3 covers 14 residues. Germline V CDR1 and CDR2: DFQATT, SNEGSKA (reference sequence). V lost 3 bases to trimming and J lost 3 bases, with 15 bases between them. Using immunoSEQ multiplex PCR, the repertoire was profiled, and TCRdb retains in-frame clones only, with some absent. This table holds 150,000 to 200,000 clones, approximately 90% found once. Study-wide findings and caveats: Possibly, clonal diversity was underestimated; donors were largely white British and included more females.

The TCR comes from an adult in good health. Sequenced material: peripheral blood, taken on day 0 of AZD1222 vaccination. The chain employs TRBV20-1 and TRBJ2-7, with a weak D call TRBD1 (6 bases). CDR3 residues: CSASSGAPLYEQYF. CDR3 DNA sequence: TGCAGTGCTAGTTCAGGGGCCCCCCTCTACGAGCAGTACTTC.